Listed below are T cell receptor beta chains from one sample, sequenced in a study of beta chain features in type 1 diabetes. Repertoires were generated with immunoSEQ multiplex PCR, while TCRdb's copy carries only in-frame clones and drops some. The sample lists 300,000 to 450,000 clones, around 12% seen once, with around 0.02% in the top ten. The sample was naive CD4+ T cells from blood. These receptor sequences come from a young man in good health. The CDR3 runs from the conserved cysteine through the conserved F or W. D genes are given only for firm matches. Not every row has a clone size; where given, it reads once, few, many or a size class.

J gene: TRBJ1-4
V gene: TRBV30
D gene: -
clone size: few
CDR3 protein: CAWSAYQEKLFF
CDR3 DNA: TGTGCCTGGAGTGCCTATCAAGAAAAACTGTTTTTT

J gene: TRBJ1-1
V gene: TRBV6-5
D gene: TRBD1
clone size: few
CDR3 protein: CASRPTGDEAFF
CDR3 DNA: TGTGCCAGCAGGCCTACAGGGGATGAAGCTTTCTTT

J gene: TRBJ2-1
V gene: TRBV18
D gene: -
clone size: once
CDR3 protein: CASSPPWQGGEQFF
CDR3 DNA: TGTGCCAGCTCACCACCATGGCAGGGGGGTGAGCAGTTCTTC

J gene: TRBJ1-3
V gene: TRBV9
D gene: TRBD1
clone size: -
CDR3 protein: CASSPGTGVSGNTIYF
CDR3 DNA: TGTGCCAGCAGCCCCGGGACAGGGGTGTCTGGAAACACCATATATTTT

J gene: TRBJ2-1
V gene: TRBV30
D gene: -
clone size: few
CDR3 protein: CAWSQGLLDEQFF
CDR3 DNA: TGTGCCTGGAGTCAGGGTCTCCTCGATGAGCAGTTCTTC

J gene: TRBJ2-7
V gene: TRBV4-3
D gene: TRBD1
clone size: -
CDR3 protein: CASSQTGTGNYEQYF
CDR3 DNA: TGCGCCAGCAGCCAGACCGGGACAGGGAACTACGAGCAGTACTTC

J gene: TRBJ2-4
V gene: TRBV7-2
D gene: TRBD1
clone size: few
CDR3 protein: CASSIEGTALAKNIQYF
CDR3 DNA: TGTGCCAGCAGCATAGAGGGGACAGCACTAGCCAAAAACATTCAGTACTTC

J gene: TRBJ2-7
V gene: TRBV7-3
D gene: TRBD2
clone size: -
CDR3 protein: CASSPQGTSGNYEQYF
CDR3 DNA: TGTGCCAGCAGCCCACAGGGGACTAGCGGCAACTACGAGCAGTACTTC

J gene: TRBJ1-1
V gene: TRBV5-1
D gene: -
clone size: -
CDR3 protein: CASSTSQASNTEAFF
CDR3 DNA: TGCGCCAGCAGCACCTCACAGGCCTCGAACACTGAAGCTTTCTTT

J gene: TRBJ1-1
V gene: TRBV7-9
D gene: TRBD1
clone size: -
CDR3 protein: CASSLGQGREAFF
CDR3 DNA: TGTGCCAGCAGCTTGGGACAGGGGAGGGAAGCTTTCTTT

J gene: TRBJ1-1
V gene: TRBV7-6
D gene: -
clone size: few
CDR3 protein: CASSSPGFGTEAFF
CDR3 DNA: TGTGCCAGCAGCTCGCCAGGGTTTGGGACTGAAGCTTTCTTT

J gene: TRBJ2-4
V gene: TRBV13
D gene: TRBD1
clone size: -
CDR3 protein: CASSQGTVKNIQYF
CDR3 DNA: TGTGCCAGCAGCCAAGGGACAGTAAAAAACATTCAGTACTTC

J gene: TRBJ2-2
V gene: TRBV7-3
D gene: TRBD2
clone size: once
CDR3 protein: CASSPTSGGTTGELFF
CDR3 DNA: TGTGCCAGCAGCCCTACTAGCGGGGGTACCACCGGGGAGCTGTTTTTT

J gene: TRBJ2-7
V gene: TRBV6-5
D gene: -
clone size: few
CDR3 protein: CASSYSARSYEQYF
CDR3 DNA: TGTGCCAGCAGTTACTCCGCCAGATCCTACGAGCAGTACTTC

J gene: TRBJ2-2
V gene: TRBV23-1
D gene: TRBD1
clone size: many
CDR3 protein: CASSQSDRGNTGELFF
CDR3 DNA: TGCGCCAGCAGTCAATCGGACAGGGGGAACACCGGGGAGCTGTTTTTT

J gene: TRBJ1-4
V gene: TRBV5-1
D gene: -
clone size: -
CDR3 protein: CASPWNNRTAANEKLFF
CDR3 DNA: TGCGCCAGCCCTTGGAACAATAGGACAGCAGCTAATGAAAAACTGTTTTTT

J gene: TRBJ2-7
V gene: TRBV14
D gene: -
clone size: few
CDR3 protein: CASSQDIRDYEQYF
CDR3 DNA: TGTGCCAGCAGCCAAGATATTCGGGACTACGAGCAGTACTTC

J gene: TRBJ1-1
V gene: TRBV4-2
D gene: -
clone size: -
CDR3 protein: CASSQGSLGGADTEAFF
CDR3 DNA: TGTGCCAGCAGCCAAGGGAGTCTGGGAGGGGCGGACACTGAAGCTTTCTTT

J gene: TRBJ2-2
V gene: TRBV7-2
D gene: -
clone size: few
CDR3 protein: CASSPRDSDLGELFF
CDR3 DNA: TGTGCCAGCAGCCCCCGTGACAGCGATTTAGGGGAGCTGTTTTTT

J gene: TRBJ2-7
V gene: TRBV5-1
D gene: TRBD1
clone size: -
CDR3 protein: CASSTGTGSYEQYF
CDR3 DNA: TGCGCCAGCAGCACCGGGACAGGGTCCTACGAGCAGTACTTC

J gene: TRBJ2-3
V gene: TRBV10-3
D gene: TRBD2
clone size: few
CDR3 protein: CATNRDSGGGDTQYF
CDR3 DNA: TGTGCCACAAACCGGGACTCCGGCGGGGGGGATACGCAGTATTTT

J gene: TRBJ2-2
V gene: TRBV28
D gene: -
clone size: -
CDR3 protein: CASSLTFGGGYSGELFF
CDR3 DNA: TGTGCCAGCAGTTTGACATTTGGGGGAGGTTATTCCGGGGAGCTGTTTTTT

J gene: TRBJ2-1
V gene: TRBV5-6
D gene: TRBD1
clone size: few
CDR3 protein: CASSLVGQGPSNEQFF
CDR3 DNA: TGTGCCAGCAGCTTGGTTGGACAGGGGCCAAGTAATGAGCAGTTCTTC

J gene: TRBJ1-1
V gene: TRBV7-3
D gene: -
clone size: -
CDR3 protein: CASSLGHLNTEAFF
CDR3 DNA: TGTGCCAGCAGCTTAGGACACCTGAACACTGAAGCTTTCTTT

J gene: TRBJ2-1
V gene: TRBV28
D gene: -
clone size: -
CDR3 protein: CASLTLGRPYNEQFF
CDR3 DNA: TGTGCCAGCCTAACCCTGGGGCGTCCCTACAATGAGCAGTTCTTC

J gene: TRBJ2-1
V gene: TRBV5-4
D gene: TRBD2
clone size: -
CDR3 protein: CASSSIKYGREQFF
CDR3 DNA: TGTGCCAGCAGCTCTATCAAATACGGGAGGGAGCAGTTCTTC

J gene: TRBJ2-3
V gene: TRBV5-8
D gene: -
clone size: few
CDR3 protein: CASSLVGTDTQYF
CDR3 DNA: TGTGCCAGCAGCTTGGTCGGGACAGATACGCAGTATTTT

J gene: TRBJ2-3
V gene: TRBV15
D gene: TRBD2
clone size: few
CDR3 protein: CATSRGGGTRSTDTQYF
CDR3 DNA: TGTGCCACCAGCAGAGGGGGGGGGACTAGAAGCACAGATACGCAGTATTTT

J gene: TRBJ2-2
V gene: TRBV9
D gene: TRBD1
clone size: -
CDR3 protein: CASSARQGPYTGELFF
CDR3 DNA: TGTGCCAGCAGCGCGCGACAGGGCCCCTACACCGGGGAGCTGTTTTTT

J gene: TRBJ2-6
V gene: TRBV4-3
D gene: -
clone size: -
CDR3 protein: CASSQGRASGANVLTF
CDR3 DNA: TGCGCCAGCAGCCAAGGCAGGGCCTCTGGGGCCAACGTCCTGACTTTC

J gene: TRBJ1-2
V gene: TRBV4-2
D gene: -
clone size: -
CDR3 protein: CASSLDRVRNYGYTF
CDR3 DNA: TGTGCCAGCAGTCTCGACCGGGTAAGGAACTATGGCTACACCTTC

J gene: TRBJ2-2
V gene: TRBV7-2
D gene: TRBD1
clone size: -
CDR3 protein: CASSLATGGNGELFF
CDR3 DNA: TGTGCCAGCAGCTTAGCTACAGGGGGGAACGGGGAGCTGTTTTTT

J gene: TRBJ1-5
V gene: TRBV7-8
D gene: -
clone size: few
CDR3 protein: CASSLQGIGQPQHF
CDR3 DNA: TGTGCCAGCAGCCTCCAGGGGATAGGGCAGCCCCAGCATTTT

J gene: TRBJ2-7
V gene: TRBV28
D gene: TRBD1
clone size: -
CDR3 protein: CASSSDRESRKQYF
CDR3 DNA: TGTGCCAGCAGTTCGGACAGGGAAAGTAGGAAGCAGTACTTC

J gene: TRBJ1-1
V gene: TRBV30
D gene: TRBD1
clone size: few
CDR3 protein: CAWSRDSNTEAFF
CDR3 DNA: TGTGCCTGGAGTAGGGACAGCAACACTGAAGCTTTCTTT

J gene: TRBJ2-7
V gene: TRBV19
D gene: TRBD1
clone size: few
CDR3 protein: CASSPTQQGAGYEQYF
CDR3 DNA: TGTGCCAGTAGCCCAACGCAACAGGGGGCTGGATACGAGCAGTACTTC

J gene: TRBJ2-2
V gene: TRBV28
D gene: TRBD2
clone size: -
CDR3 protein: CASSLPGGALVGTGELFF
CDR3 DNA: TGTGCCAGCAGTTTACCGGGGGGGGCGCTGGTTGGTACCGGGGAGCTGTTTTTT

J gene: TRBJ2-7
V gene: TRBV28
D gene: -
clone size: few
CDR3 protein: CASSLPPRGEQYF
CDR3 DNA: TGTGCCAGCAGTCTTCCCCCCAGGGGCGAGCAGTACTTC

J gene: TRBJ2-1
V gene: TRBV7-8
D gene: TRBD2
clone size: -
CDR3 protein: CASSSRLAGVNNEQFF
CDR3 DNA: TGTGCCAGCAGCTCGAGACTAGCGGGGGTAAACAATGAGCAGTTCTTC

J gene: TRBJ2-3
V gene: TRBV9
D gene: -
clone size: -
CDR3 protein: CASSVGHYLSTDTQYF
CDR3 DNA: TGTGCCAGCAGCGTAGGGCACTACCTTAGCACAGATACGCAGTATTTT

J gene: TRBJ1-5
V gene: TRBV4-2
D gene: TRBD1
clone size: few
CDR3 protein: CASSPGQGATQPQHF
CDR3 DNA: TGTGCCAGCAGTCCGGGACAGGGGGCGACGCAGCCCCAGCATTTT

J gene: TRBJ1-6
V gene: TRBV10-3
D gene: TRBD1
clone size: -
CDR3 protein: CAISEQGNSPLHF
CDR3 DNA: TGTGCCATCAGTGAACAGGGGAATTCACCCCTCCACTTT

J gene: TRBJ2-3
V gene: TRBV4-2
D gene: -
clone size: -
CDR3 protein: CASSQVPVDTQYF
CDR3 DNA: TGTGCCAGCAGCCAAGTCCCCGTAGATACGCAGTATTTT

J gene: TRBJ2-2
V gene: TRBV6-5
D gene: TRBD2
clone size: -
CDR3 protein: CASRIAGGGGELFF
CDR3 DNA: TGTGCCAGCAGGATAGCGGGAGGGGGCGGGGAGCTGTTTTTT

J gene: TRBJ1-3
V gene: TRBV9
D gene: -
clone size: -
CDR3 protein: CASSVSPGHLQNTIYF
CDR3 DNA: TGTGCCAGCAGCGTTTCACCGGGACACCTTCAAAACACCATATATTTT

J gene: TRBJ2-3
V gene: TRBV7-2
D gene: -
clone size: -
CDR3 protein: CASSSSLASTDTQYF
CDR3 DNA: TGTGCCAGCAGCTCCTCTCTAGCGAGCACAGATACGCAGTATTTT

J gene: TRBJ2-4
V gene: TRBV7-9
D gene: TRBD2
clone size: -
CDR3 protein: CASSPSGDRIQYF
CDR3 DNA: TGTGCCAGCAGCCCCAGCGGGGATCGCATTCAGTACTTC

J gene: TRBJ2-2
V gene: TRBV7-3
D gene: -
clone size: -
CDR3 protein: CASSLGSGAGELFF
CDR3 DNA: TGTGCCAGCAGCTTAGGATCAGGTGCCGGGGAGCTGTTTTTT

J gene: TRBJ2-7
V gene: TRBV20-1
D gene: -
clone size: -
CDR3 protein: CSANSAYEQYF
CDR3 DNA: TGCAGTGCTAACTCCGCCTACGAGCAGTACTTC

J gene: TRBJ2-1
V gene: TRBV5-6
D gene: TRBD2
clone size: -
CDR3 protein: CASSTTSGSGSGNEQFF
CDR3 DNA: TGTGCCAGCAGCACTACCTCGGGTAGCGGGAGCGGTAATGAGCAGTTCTTC

J gene: TRBJ2-3
V gene: TRBV29-1
D gene: TRBD2
clone size: few
CDR3 protein: CSVGRLAGHTDTQYF
CDR3 DNA: TGCAGCGTAGGCAGACTAGCGGGACACACAGATACGCAGTATTTT

J gene: TRBJ2-2
V gene: TRBV7-9
D gene: -
clone size: few
CDR3 protein: CASSFGARTGTGELFF
CDR3 DNA: TGTGCCAGCAGCTTCGGTGCCCGTACCGGCACCGGGGAGCTGTTTTTT

J gene: TRBJ2-7
V gene: TRBV27
D gene: TRBD2
clone size: -
CDR3 protein: CASSLFGLAGGSSYEQYF
CDR3 DNA: TGTGCCAGCAGTTTATTCGGACTAGCGGGAGGTAGCTCCTACGAGCAGTACTTC

J gene: TRBJ2-3
V gene: TRBV5-1
D gene: TRBD2
clone size: -
CDR3 protein: CASSSGLAGPTDTQYF
CDR3 DNA: TGCGCCAGCAGCTCCGGACTAGCGGGCCCCACAGATACGCAGTATTTT

J gene: TRBJ1-3
V gene: TRBV25-1
D gene: -
clone size: few
CDR3 protein: CASSDLSGNTIYF
CDR3 DNA: TGTGCCAGCAGTGACCTCTCTGGAAACACCATATATTTT

J gene: TRBJ2-5
V gene: TRBV7-2
D gene: TRBD1
clone size: few
CDR3 protein: CASNPDRPYQETQYF
CDR3 DNA: TGTGCCAGCAACCCGGACAGGCCGTACCAAGAGACCCAGTACTTC

J gene: TRBJ2-7
V gene: TRBV30
D gene: TRBD1
clone size: -
CDR3 protein: CAWSVTRAGGNEQYF
CDR3 DNA: TGTGCCTGGAGTGTGACGAGGGCAGGGGGCAACGAGCAGTACTTC

J gene: TRBJ2-7
V gene: TRBV11-2
D gene: TRBD1
clone size: few
CDR3 protein: CASSLDYGTGGTYEQYF
CDR3 DNA: TGTGCCAGCAGCTTAGATTATGGGACAGGGGGAACCTACGAGCAGTACTTC

J gene: TRBJ1-2
V gene: TRBV7-6
D gene: -
clone size: -
CDR3 protein: CASSLSAGQNNYGYTF
CDR3 DNA: TGTGCCAGCAGCCTATCTGCAGGGCAGAATAACTATGGCTACACCTTC